The T cell receptor beta chain described here comes from a study of cytomegalovirus exposure and HLA in healthy donors. This CDR3 region has 14 residues. In germline, CDR1 is SNHLY, CDR2 FYNNEI. The J segment lost 5 bases and the V segment lost 7 bases, leaving 10 bases of the junction unmatched. In the PCR, 60 Vbeta and 13 Jbeta primers were used. Repertoires were generated with immunoSEQ multiplex PCR, while TCRdb's copy carries only in-frame clones and drops some. The table includes some 170,000 clones, around 69% detected once. The rearrangement links TRBV2 to TRBJ1-1; 7 nucleotides line up with TRBD1. The receptor's source is a man aged 55 to 69 in good health and CMV-seronegative. Sequenced input: PBMCs. In DNA form, the CDR3 reads TGTGCCAGCATTAAGTCAGGGGGTGGGACTGAAGCTTTCTTT. Its protein product is CASIKSGGGTEAFF.